The 30 T cell receptor beta chains presented below share a single source sample, sequenced in a study of T-cell reconstitution after alpha-beta-depleted transplantation in children. For TCRbeta, the library was prepared with unique molecular identifiers. TCRdb reanalysed the PCR reads using MiXCR and keeps one entry per CDR3 protein. This sample has about 640,000 distinct CDR3 sequences; approximately 15% occur once, and the top ten carry about 1.1%. Sequencing was performed on PBMCs from the stem cell graft donor, taken from the stem cell graft. The receptors shown here come from a human donor who donated a stem cell graft to a child with acute myeloid leukemia.

This CDR3 reads CASSFLTEGEAFF. The DNA of the CDR3 is TGTGCCAGCAGCTTTCTTACAGAGGGTGAAGCTTTCTTT. The chain has TRBV11-3 and TRBJ1-1; D ambiguous. CDR1 is SGHNT and CDR2 is YENEEA in the germline V gene. V lost 3 bases and J 7 bases, leaving 12 bases between the germline ends. CDR3 size: 13 residues.

This clonotype was observed many times. This chain connects TRBV20-1 to TRBJ1-3; D remains unclear. V shed 5 bases and J shed 7 bases, with 18 bases lying between them. There are 14 residues in the CDR3. Germline V gene lookup returns CDR1 DFQATT and CDR2 SNEGSKA (reference sequence). CDR3 residues: CSASSTESLNTIYF. In DNA, the CDR3 is TGCAGTGCTTCTTCGACCGAGTCCCTTAACACCATATATTTT.

This clonotype was seen ten or more times. The chain carries TRBV12-3 or TRBV12-4 and TRBJ1-1; no firm D call. The CDR3 spans 12 residues. Between the trimmed V and J ends, which lost 5 bases and 6 bases, there was a span of 10 bases. In DNA form, the CDR3 reads TGTGCCAGCAGTGGACTCGGGGCTGAAGCTTTCTTT. It codes for CASSGLGAEAFF.

This clonotype was recorded many times. V is TRBV20-1 and J is TRBJ2-7; D may be TRBD2 (5 bases). Trimming removed 1 base from V and 4 bases from J, with 14 bases in between. Germline V lookup: CDR1 DFQATT, CDR2 SNEGSKA (reference sequence). This CDR3 has 14 residues. The chain's CDR3 is CSARAEGLSYEQYF. Written as DNA, the CDR3 is TGCAGTGCTAGAGCCGAGGGATTGAGTTACGAGCAGTACTTC.

This clonotype was picked up many times. V usage is TRBV5-1 and J usage is TRBJ2-5; D remains unclear. This CDR3 is 11 amino acids long. CDR1 SGHRS and CDR2 YFSETQ come from the germline V gene. V was clipped by 6 bases and J by 5 bases, with 8 bases between them. CDR3 in amino acids: CASTFGETQYF. CDR3 DNA: TGCGCCAGCACGTTTGGGGAGACCCAGTACTTC.

V usage is TRBV30 and J usage is TRBJ1-3; perhaps TRBD1 as D (5 bases). Germline V lookup: CDR1 GTSNPN, CDR2 SVGIG (reference sequence). V gave up 5 bases and J gave up 8 bases, with 10 bases separating them. CDR3 size: 11 residues. The CDR3, as DNA: TGTGCCTGGGGGGGAAAGGACACCATATATTTT. Encoded protein: CAWGGKDTIYF. Full variable domain (remainder filled in from reference TRBV30 and TRBJ1-3): SQTIHQWPATLVQPVGSPLSLECTVEGTSNPNLYWYRQAAGRGLQLLFYSVGIGQISSEVPQNLSASRPQDRQFILSSKKLLLSDSGFYLCAWGGKDTIYFGEGSWLTVV.

The rearrangement uses TRBV6-5 and TRBJ2-7, with D perhaps TRBD2 (5 bases). V was shortened by 0 bases and J by 0 bases, with 12 bases between the two germline ends. The CDR3 spans 16 residues. Germline V gene data show CDR1 as MNHEY and CDR2 as SVGAGI. CDR3 DNA: TGTGCCAGCAGTTACTCGGGGAGACCAACCTCCTACGAGCAGTACTTC. It codes for CASSYSGRPTSYEQYF.

At least ten counts were recorded for this clonotype. This chain uses TRBV20-1 with TRBJ2-7; a weak D match, TRBD1 (6 bases). This CDR3 is built from 12 residues. Looked up from germline, CDR1 is DFQATT and CDR2 is SNEGSKA (reference sequence). Deletions cut 3 bases from V and 4 bases from J, with 10 bases between. The CDR3 loop is CSASIQGYEQYF. The CDR3 DNA reads TGCAGTGCTAGCATCCAGGGGTACGAGCAGTACTTC.

This clonotype was seen repeatedly, ten times or more. The chain couples TRBV6-5 to TRBJ1-2; 8 positions agree with TRBD1. CDR1 and CDR2 (germline): MNHEY, SVGAGI. Losses at the gene ends were 2 bases for V and 7 bases for J; bases not matched to a gene: 6. There are 14 residues in the CDR3. The CDR3 region is CASSYETGGGGYTF. For the CDR3, the DNA is TGTGCCAGCAGTTACGAAACAGGGGGGGGTGGCTACACCTTC.

There are many counts of this clonotype. The chain employs TRBV7-2 and TRBJ1-2; D gene uncertain. From germline, CDR1 is SGHTA and CDR2 FQGNSA. V lost 1 base and J lost 5, with 11 bases in between. The CDR3 length is 14 residues. The CDR3 sequence: CASSLGPNGYGYTF. For the CDR3, the DNA is TGTGCCAGCAGCTTAGGGCCCAACGGATATGGCTACACCTTC.

This clonotype showed up many times. The rearrangement joins TRBV20-1 to TRBJ1-4; D gene ambiguous. The CDR3 is made up of 14 amino acids. In germline, CDR1 is DFQATT, CDR2 SNEGSKA (reference sequence). V gave up 5 bases and J gave up 7 bases, with 17 bases separating them. As DNA, the CDR3 is TGCAGTGCTGAAACGGGAGGGAGTAGTGAAAAACTGTTTTTT. This translates into CSAETGGSSEKLFF.

The chain joins TRBV6-2 or TRBV6-3 to TRBJ2-2, with TRBD1 as a possible D gene (5 bases). V lost 2 bases and J 7 bases, leaving 14 bases between the germline ends. CDR3 size: 15 residues. The germline CDR1 and CDR2 sequences are MNHEY and SVGEGT. The CDR3 region is CASSYGRQGFGELFF. The CDR3 coding sequence is TGTGCCAGCAGTTACGGGCGGCAGGGCTTCGGGGAGCTGTTTTTT.

This clonotype was detected only a few times. The chain links TRBV27 to TRBJ2-3; D ambiguous. Per germline, CDR1 MNHEY and CDR2 SMNVEV (reference sequence). Trimming shortened V by 5 bases and J by 0 bases, and 12 bases separated the two germline ends. The CDR3 has 15 residues. This CDR3 reads CASSPYFTSTDTQYF. In nucleotides, the CDR3 is TGTGCCAGCAGTCCCTACTTTACTAGCACAGATACGCAGTATTTT.

This clonotype has at least ten counts. CDR3 sequence: CSAAPGRRYNSPLHF. The CDR3 DNA sequence: TGCAGTGCCGCCCCAGGGAGGAGGTATAATTCACCCCTCCACTTT. The V and J genes are TRBV20-1 and TRBJ1-6; possibly TRBD1 for D (5 bases). The CDR3 sequence is 15 residues long. CDR1 and CDR2 (germline): DFQATT, SNEGSKA (reference sequence). V was cut by 6 bases and J by 4 bases, with 16 bases left in between.

This clonotype was observed many times. This chain joins TRBV12-3 or TRBV12-4 and TRBJ2-3; perhaps D is TRBD1 or TRBD2 (6 bases each). This CDR3 region has 16 residues. V was trimmed by 3 bases and J by 4 bases, leaving 17 bases between them. The CDR3 loop is CASSLWRTGRPDTQYF. The CDR3, as DNA: TGTGCCAGCAGTTTGTGGAGAACAGGGAGGCCAGATACGCAGTATTTT.

This clonotype was counted ten times or more. The chain has TRBV25-1 and TRBJ2-7; D unresolved. Germline V gene data show CDR1 as MGHDK and CDR2 as SYGVNS. V was cut by 7 bases and J by 7 bases, with 8 bases left in between. The CDR3 sequence is 10 residues long. The chain's CDR3 is CASTRREQYF. CDR3 nucleotide sequence: TGTGCCAGCACCCGGAGAGAGCAGTACTTC.

V is TRBV24-1 and J is TRBJ2-3; 9 bases map to TRBD2. Germline V lookup: CDR1 KGHDR, CDR2 SFDVKD. V shed 5 bases, J shed 2 bases, and the junction held 7 bases outside the gene matches. The CDR3 covers 16 residues. Here the CDR3 DNA reads TGTGCCACCAGTGGGAGCGGGGGGACTTTCACAGATACGCAGTATTTT. Encoded protein: CATSGSGGTFTDTQYF.

The table lists this clonotype with many counts. The gene calls are TRBV20-1 and TRBJ1-5, with D hard to call. The CDR3 length is 14 residues. V lost 0 bases and J lost 0, with 6 bases in between. CDR1 is DFQATT, CDR2 SNEGSKA, per germline (reference sequence). The CDR3, as DNA: TGCAGTGCTAGAGATCCCTATAGCAATCAGCCCCAGCATTTT. Translation gives CSARDPYSNQPQHF.

This clonotype has a count of ten or more. V and J are TRBV10-3 and TRBJ2-7; possibly TRBD2 for D (5 bases). The germline CDR1 and CDR2 sequences are ENHRY and SYGVKD. Trimming removed 8 bases from V and 2 bases from J, with 22 bases in between. The CDR3 runs 16 residues. The chain's CDR3 is CAIAYPSYGGAYEQYF. DNA for the CDR3: TGTGCCATCGCCTATCCTTCGTATGGAGGCGCCTACGAGCAGTACTTC.

This clonotype was counted between two and nine times. The rearrangement joins TRBV20-1 to TRBJ2-1; no reliable D call. CDR1 is DFQATT and CDR2 is SNEGSKA in the germline V gene (reference sequence). Trimming shortened V by 6 bases and J by 3 bases, and 12 bases separated the two germline ends. CDR3 length equals 13 residues. The CDR3 DNA reads TGCAGTGCCTTAGACCGATACTACAATGAGCAGTTCTTC. Its protein product is CSALDRYYNEQFF.

This chain uses TRBV20-1 with TRBJ2-5; 11 bases are shared with TRBD1. Germline CDR1 is DFQATT and CDR2 is SNEGSKA (reference sequence). J lost 7 bases, V lost 5 bases, and 15 bases had no gene match. CDR3 length: 16 amino acids. The CDR3: CSALIRDRGTFGTQYF. CDR3 sequence (DNA): TGCAGTGCTTTGATCCGGGACAGGGGGACCTTTGGGACCCAGTACTTC.

The chain employs TRBV11-3 and TRBJ2-1; TRBD2 matches at 11 bases. Per germline, CDR1 SGHNT and CDR2 YENEEA. The CDR3 sequence is 16 residues long. Unmatched junction bases numbered 12, after V lost 5 bases and J lost 9 bases. CDR3 bases: TGTGCCAGCAGCCCGCATAGCGGGGGGGCAGGTAGTGAGCAGTTCTTC. Its protein product is CASSPHSGGAGSEQFF.

This clonotype occurred many times. The gene calls are TRBV20-1 and TRBJ2-1, with TRBD2 matching over 7 bases. Germline lookup yields CDR1 DFQATT and CDR2 SNEGSKA (reference sequence). There are 14 residues in the CDR3. Trimming took 6 bases from V and 0 from J; bases not matched to a gene: 5. The CDR3 bases are TGCAGTGCACGGAGCGGGGACTCCTACAATGAGCAGTTCTTC. Its protein is CSARSGDSYNEQFF.

In its sample, this clonotype was seen a few times. The chain links TRBV20-1 to TRBJ2-1, with D possibly TRBD1 on 6 matching bases. V was cut by 6 bases and J by 9 bases, with 21 bases left in between. Germline V gives CDR1 DFQATT, CDR2 SNEGSKA (reference sequence). This CDR3 is built from 14 residues. DNA of the CDR3: TGCAGTGCCCCGTGGGGCCAGGGGACCCGTGAGCAGTTCTTC. It specifies CSAPWGQGTREQFF.

The genes are TRBV13 and TRBJ2-1; possible D gene TRBD2, 7 bases. The CDR3 contains 16 residues. V was shortened by 5 bases and J by 8 bases, with 22 bases between the two germline ends. CDR1 PRHDT and CDR2 FYEKMQ come from the germline V gene (reference sequence). CDR3: CASSNSRVRGGDEQFF. The CDR3 region has the DNA TGTGCCAGCAGCAATTCACGTGTAAGGGGGGGTGATGAGCAGTTCTTC.

This clonotype was counted only a few times. V and J are TRBV7-8 and TRBJ2-2; D is unresolved. The CDR3 consists of 12 residues. From germline, CDR1 is SGHVS and CDR2 FQNEAQ. V gave up 7 bases and J gave up 3 bases, with 6 bases separating them. The CDR3 loop reads CASTSDTGELFF. The CDR3 region has the DNA TGTGCCAGCACCTCGGACACCGGGGAGCTGTTTTTT.

At least ten counts were recorded for this clonotype. This sequence joins TRBV20-1 and TRBJ2-1; D unclear. The CDR3 consists of 14 residues. The germline CDR1 and CDR2 sequences are DFQATT and SNEGSKA (reference sequence). Deletions cut 2 bases from V and 0 bases from J, with 8 bases between. In nucleotides, the CDR3 is TGCAGTGCTAGAAGAATGAGCTCCTACAATGAGCAGTTCTTC. As protein: CSARRMSSYNEQFF.

V usage is TRBV29-1 and J usage is TRBJ2-1; possible D gene TRBD2, 6 bases. There are 15 residues in the CDR3. Trimming removed 8 bases from V and 2 bases from J, with 19 bases in between. Looked up from germline, CDR1 is SQVTM and CDR2 is ANQGSEA. CDR3 nucleotides: TGCAGCATGAACTGGTTGGAGGGGACCTACAATGAGCAGTTCTTC. The encoded protein is CSMNWLEGTYNEQFF.

This clonotype was picked up many times. The V call is TRBV21-1, the J call TRBJ2-2; TRBD1, as called in the table, went unchecked against the DNA. TRBV21-1 is a pseudogene locus. CDR3 size: 15 residues. CDR3 DNA: TGTGCCACTCAATCACAGGGCCTCAACACCGGGGAGCTGTTTTTT. As protein: CATQSQGLNTGELFF.

This clonotype was observed many times. The chain uses TRBV20-1 and TRBJ2-3; 8 bases fit TRBD2. Trimming at V came to 4 bases and at J to 4 bases, leaving 16 bases not matched to a gene. Germline V gives CDR1 DFQATT, CDR2 SNEGSKA (reference sequence). This CDR3 is 17 amino acids long. The DNA for the CDR3 is TGCAGTGCTAAACCCCTCTCGGCGGGGGGTAACGCAGATACGCAGTATTTT. Amino acids: CSAKPLSAGGNADTQYF.